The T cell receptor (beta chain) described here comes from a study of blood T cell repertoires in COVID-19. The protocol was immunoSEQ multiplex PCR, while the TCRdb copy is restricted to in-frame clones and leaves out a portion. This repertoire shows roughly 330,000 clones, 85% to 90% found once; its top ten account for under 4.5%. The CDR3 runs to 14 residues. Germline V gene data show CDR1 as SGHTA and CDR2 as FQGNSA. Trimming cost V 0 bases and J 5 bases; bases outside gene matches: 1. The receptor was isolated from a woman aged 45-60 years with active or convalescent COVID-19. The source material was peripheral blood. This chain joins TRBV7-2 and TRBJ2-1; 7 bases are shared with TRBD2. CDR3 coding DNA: TGTGCCAGCAGCTTAGCGGGGGGGAACAATGAGCAGTTCTTC. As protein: CASSLAGGNNEQFF. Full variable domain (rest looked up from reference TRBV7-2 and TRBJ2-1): GAGVSQSPSNKVTEKGKDVELRCDPISGHTALYWYRQSLGQGLEFLIYFQGNSAPDKSGLPSDRFSAERTGGSVSTLTIQRTQQEDSAVYLCASSLAGGNNEQFFGPGTRLTVL.